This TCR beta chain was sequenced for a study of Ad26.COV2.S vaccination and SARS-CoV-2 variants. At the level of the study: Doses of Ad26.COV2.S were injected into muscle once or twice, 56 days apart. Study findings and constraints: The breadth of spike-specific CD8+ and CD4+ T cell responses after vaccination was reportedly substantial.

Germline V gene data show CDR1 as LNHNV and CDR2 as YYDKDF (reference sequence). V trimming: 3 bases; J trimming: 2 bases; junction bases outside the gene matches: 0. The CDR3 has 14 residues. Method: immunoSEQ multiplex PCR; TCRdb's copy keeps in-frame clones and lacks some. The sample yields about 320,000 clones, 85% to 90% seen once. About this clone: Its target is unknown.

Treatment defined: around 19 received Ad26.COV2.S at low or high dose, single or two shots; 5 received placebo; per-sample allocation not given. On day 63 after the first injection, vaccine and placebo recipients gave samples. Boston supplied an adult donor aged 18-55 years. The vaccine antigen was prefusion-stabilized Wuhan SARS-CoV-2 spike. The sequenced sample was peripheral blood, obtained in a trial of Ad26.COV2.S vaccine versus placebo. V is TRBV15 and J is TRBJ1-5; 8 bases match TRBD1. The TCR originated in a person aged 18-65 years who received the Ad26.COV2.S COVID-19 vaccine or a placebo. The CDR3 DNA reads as TGTGCCACCAGCAGGGGACAGGGCAATCAGCCCCAGCATTTT. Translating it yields CATSRGQGNQPQHF.